Detailed here is one TCR beta chain. The antigen is undetermined. This record belongs to a study of T cell responses to AZD1222 COVID-19 vaccine. Overall study findings and caveats: White British donors predominated, females outnumbered males, and clonal diversity was possibly underestimated.

The CDR3 is 15 residues long. Trimming cost V 4 bases and J 5 bases; bases outside gene matches: 9. CDR1 is SGHRS, CDR2 YFSETQ, per germline. Sequenced by immunoSEQ multiplex PCR; TCRdb stores in-frame clones only, minus some. The data show approximately 260,000 clones, 80% to 95% seen once. The material sequenced was peripheral blood, taken on day 0 of AZD1222 vaccination. This TCR was sampled from an adult in good health. The J gene is TRBJ2-7, the V gene TRBV5-1; 10 nucleotides agree with TRBD2. The CDR3 DNA sequence: TGCGCCAGCAGCCCGGCTAGCGGGAGATTGCACGAGCAGTACTTC. It codes for CASSPASGRLHEQYF.